What follows are 9 T cell receptor beta chains derived from one specimen sequenced in a study of immune evolution from preneoplasia to lung adenocarcinoma. This table comes from immunoSEQ multiplex PCR, and its TCRdb copy is limited to in-frame clones, with some not included. The sample comprises thousands of clones, approximately 85% of which are singletons, and around 5.4% rests with the top ten. Sequenced: FFPE minimally invasive lung adenocarcinoma tissue. These receptors all come from a person aged 65 to 85 with lung adenocarcinoma.

The rearrangement uses TRBV6-1 and TRBJ1-2; TRBD1 matches at 9 bases. Germline CDR1 reads MNHNS; CDR2 reads SASEGT. This CDR3 contains 11 residues. V trimming: 8 bases; J trimming: 10 bases; junction bases outside the gene matches: 5. The CDR3 nucleotides are TGTGCCAGCCGTACAGGGGGCGACTACACCTTC. Amino acid sequence: CASRTGGDYTF.

The chain combines TRBV21-1 with TRBJ2-1; no check of the table's D call, TRBD2, against the DNA was made. TRBV21-1 constitutes a pseudogene. This CDR3 contains 14 residues. The CDR3, as DNA: TGTGCCAGCAGCAAAGCGCTGGAGATACATATCTCGTTCTTC. Translation: CASSKALEIHISFF.

As regards this clone: This specimen includes other DNA sequences encoding the same CDR3. The V and J genes are TRBV6-5 and TRBJ1-2; the D is unclear. CDR3 size: 13 residues. Germline CDR1 and CDR2: MNHEY and SVGAGI. Trimming pared 9 bases from V and 2 bases from J, leaving 13 bases between. The CDR3 nucleotides are TGTGCCAGTCGCCTGGACGGAAACTATGGCTACACCTTC. It yields the protein CASRLDGNYGYTF.

The chain is built from TRBV6-4 and TRBJ1-5; no reliable D call. The V gene's germline CDR1 is MRHNA and CDR2 SNTAGT. Trimming pared 8 bases from V and 8 bases from J, leaving 13 bases between. CDR3 length: 12 amino acids. The CDR3 region is CASPGGLKPQHF. For the CDR3, the DNA is TGTGCCAGCCCCGGTGGTCTGAAGCCCCAGCATTTT.

The rearrangement links TRBV11-1 to TRBJ2-5; D not resolved. Germline lookup yields CDR1 SGHAT and CDR2 FQDESV (reference sequence). The CDR3 runs to 13 residues. V dropped 5 bases and J dropped 6 bases, with 13 bases sitting between them. CDR3 sequence (DNA): TGTGCCAGCAGCCCGTGGGGAAAAAAGACCCAGTACTTC. It encodes CASSPWGKKTQYF.

Details on this clone: The sample contains more than one DNA sequence encoding this CDR3. This chain joins TRBV11-2 and TRBJ2-7, with TRBD1 identical over 8 bases. CDR1 and CDR2 (germline): SGHAT, FQNNGV. J was trimmed by 2 bases and V by 1 base; bases with no gene match: 7. The CDR3 has 16 residues. The CDR3, as DNA: TGTGCCAGCAGCTTAGTAACTGGACAGGGAACCTACGAGCAGTACTTC. Protein product: CASSLVTGQGTYEQYF.

The chain couples TRBV5-1 to TRBJ2-5; the D is unclear. This CDR3 is built from 12 residues. Germline CDR1 SGHRS, CDR2 YFSETQ. The germline V and J ends were trimmed by 1 base and 2 bases, with 3 bases remaining between them. CDR3 region: CASSLNQETQYF. The DNA of the CDR3 is TGCGCCAGCAGCTTGAATCAAGAGACCCAGTACTTC.

The rearrangement uses TRBV7-2 and TRBJ2-3; D perhaps matches TRBD1 (6 bases). Germline CDR1 is SGHTA and CDR2 is FQGNSA. CDR3 length: 14 amino acids. V shed 4 bases and J shed 3 bases, with 11 bases lying between them. CDR3 protein: CASSSRTGTDTQYF. The DNA for the CDR3 is TGTGCCAGCAGCTCCCGCACAGGGACAGATACGCAGTATTTT. The full variable domain, its missing parts supplied by reference TRBV7-2 and TRBJ2-3, is GAGVSQSPSNKVTEKGKDVELRCDPISGHTALYWYRQSLGQGLEFLIYFQGNSAPDKSGLPSDRFSAERTGGSVSTLTIQRTQQEDSAVYLCASSSRTGTDTQYFGPGTRLTVL.

The rearrangement links TRBV5-1 to TRBJ2-5; tentative D call: TRBD1 (7 bases). With 4 bases removed from V and 5 bases from J, the gap between germline ends came to 18 bases. Germline lookup yields CDR1 SGHRS and CDR2 YFSETQ. This CDR3 contains 15 residues. Here the CDR3 reads CASSDPVQGGETQYF. Written as DNA, the CDR3 is TGCGCCAGCAGCGACCCGGTGCAGGGGGGTGAGACCCAGTACTTC.